The T cell receptor (beta chain) under discussion was sequenced for a study of shared clonotypes between healthy human individuals. Findings and limits, study-wide: Four donors had about 5% of their naive CD4 clonotypes in common. At large depth, rarefaction still showed sorted-subset sequencing to be incomplete.

Germline CDR1 MNHNS, CDR2 SASEGT. V shed 6 bases, J shed 1 base, and the junction held 9 bases outside the gene matches. The CDR3 is 16 residues long. Each subset's genomic DNA was split evenly across several immunoSEQ plates. TCRdb keeps only in-frame clones here, not all; method: immunoSEQ multiplex PCR. The sample lists more than 2 million clones; just over 90% were seen once. Terminally differentiated effector memory CD45RA+ cells were excluded from the naive CD8 cells, which were CD45RO-negative and positively selected for CCR7. Concerning this clone itself: Its antigen is not known.

This clonotype was obtained from a man aged 18 to 35 in good health. Some clones in this sample may be carry-over from other donors' samples. The chain links TRBV6-1 to TRBJ1-1; 9 nucleotides line up with TRBD1. The specimen was naive CD8+ T cells from PBMCs. DNA for the CDR3: TGTGCCAGCAGCGAACGGGACAGGGAAGCGAACACTGAAGCTTTCTTT. Translating gives CASSERDREANTEAFF.